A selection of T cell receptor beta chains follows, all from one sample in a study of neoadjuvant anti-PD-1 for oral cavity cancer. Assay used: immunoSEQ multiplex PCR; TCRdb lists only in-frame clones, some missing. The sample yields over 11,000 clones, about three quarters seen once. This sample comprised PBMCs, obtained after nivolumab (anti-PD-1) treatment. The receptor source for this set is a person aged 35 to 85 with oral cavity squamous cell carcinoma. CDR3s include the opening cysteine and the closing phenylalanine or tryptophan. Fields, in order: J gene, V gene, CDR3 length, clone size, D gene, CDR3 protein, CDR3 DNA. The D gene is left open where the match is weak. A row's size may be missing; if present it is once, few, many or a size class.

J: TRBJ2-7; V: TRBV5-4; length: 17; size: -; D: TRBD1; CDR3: CASSSGADRVNGYEQYF; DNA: TGTGCCAGCAGCTCAGGGGCCGACAGGGTCAACGGTTACGAGCAGTACTTC
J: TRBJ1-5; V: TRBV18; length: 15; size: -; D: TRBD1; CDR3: CASSPRGQGDQPQHF; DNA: TGTGCCAGCTCACCACGAGGACAGGGGGATCAGCCCCAGCATTTT
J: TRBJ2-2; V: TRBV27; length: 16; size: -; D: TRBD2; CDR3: CASNHGGAGVPGELFF; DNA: TGTGCCAGCAACCATGGGGGAGCGGGAGTACCCGGGGAGCTGTTTTTT
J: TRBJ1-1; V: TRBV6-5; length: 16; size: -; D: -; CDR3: CASSSNSRGWSTEAFF; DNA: TGTGCCAGCAGTTCCAATTCCAGGGGATGGTCCACTGAAGCTTTCTTT
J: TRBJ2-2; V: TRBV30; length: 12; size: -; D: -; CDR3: CAWTGNTGELFF; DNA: TGTGCCTGGACCGGGAACACCGGGGAGCTGTTTTTT
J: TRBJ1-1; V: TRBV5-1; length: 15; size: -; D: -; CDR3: CASSISQGAGTEAFF; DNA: TGCGCCAGCAGCATCTCGCAAGGGGCCGGCACTGAAGCTTTCTTT
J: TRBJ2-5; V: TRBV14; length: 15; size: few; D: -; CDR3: CASSNLRGGEETQYF; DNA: TGTGCCAGCAGCAACCTACGAGGGGGGGAAGAGACCCAGTACTTC
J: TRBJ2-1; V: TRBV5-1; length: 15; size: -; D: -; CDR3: CASSLGDWIYNEQFF; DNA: TGCGCCAGCAGCTTGGGGGACTGGATATACAATGAGCAGTTCTTC
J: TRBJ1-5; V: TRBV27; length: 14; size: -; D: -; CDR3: CASTASIRNQPQHF; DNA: TGTGCCAGCACCGCATCTATCAGGAATCAGCCCCAGCATTTT
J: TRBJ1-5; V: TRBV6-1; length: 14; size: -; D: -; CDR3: CASSVDPSNQPQHF; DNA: TGTGCCAGCAGTGTGGATCCCAGCAATCAGCCCCAGCATTTT
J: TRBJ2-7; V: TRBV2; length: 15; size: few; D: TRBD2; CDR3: CASSESAGVIHEQYF; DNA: TGTGCCAGCAGTGAAAGCGCGGGAGTAATCCACGAGCAGTACTTC
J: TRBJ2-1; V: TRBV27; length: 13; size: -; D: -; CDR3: CASSLSGNNEQFF; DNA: TGTGCCAGCAGTTTATCGGGAAACAATGAGCAGTTCTTC
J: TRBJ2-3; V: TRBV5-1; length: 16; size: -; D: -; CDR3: CASSLGGRAPTDTQYF; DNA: TGCGCCAGCAGCTTGGGGGGCAGGGCCCCCACAGATACGCAGTATTTT
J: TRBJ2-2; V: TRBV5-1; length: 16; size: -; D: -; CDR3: CASSQTGLMNTGELFF; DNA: TGCGCCAGCAGCCAAACTGGACTGATGAACACCGGGGAGCTGTTTTTT
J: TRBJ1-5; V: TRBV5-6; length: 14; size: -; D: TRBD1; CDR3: CASSPGQDRQPQHF; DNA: TGTGCCAGCAGCCCTGGACAGGATCGGCAGCCCCAGCATTTT
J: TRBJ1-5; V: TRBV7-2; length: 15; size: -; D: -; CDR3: CASSSNPGQVQPQHF; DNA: TGTGCCAGCAGCTCAAATCCGGGACAAGTTCAGCCCCAGCATTTT
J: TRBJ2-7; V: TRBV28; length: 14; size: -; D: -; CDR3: CASTVGRSTYEQYF; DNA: TGTGCCAGCACCGTAGGTCGGTCAACCTACGAGCAGTACTTC
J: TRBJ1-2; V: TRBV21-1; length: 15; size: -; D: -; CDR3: CASSNRETGGRGYTF; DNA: TGTGCCAGCAGCAATCGGGAGACAGGGGGCCGGGGCTACACCTTC
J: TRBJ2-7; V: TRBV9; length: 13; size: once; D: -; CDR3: CASSPGVTYEQYF; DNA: TGTGCCAGCAGCCCAGGGGTTACCTACGAGCAGTACTTC
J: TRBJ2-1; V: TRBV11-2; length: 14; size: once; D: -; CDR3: CASSQWDLTIEQFF; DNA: TGTGCCAGCAGCCAATGGGACCTCACGATTGAGCAGTTCTTC
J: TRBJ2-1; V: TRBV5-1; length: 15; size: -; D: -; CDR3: CASSPGHSSYNEQFF; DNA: TGCGCCAGCAGCCCGGGACACAGCTCCTACAATGAGCAGTTCTTC
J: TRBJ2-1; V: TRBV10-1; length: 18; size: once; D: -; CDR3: CASSEFPGLGTSYNEQFF; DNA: TGCGCCAGCAGTGAATTCCCCGGGTTGGGGACCTCCTACAATGAGCAGTTCTTC
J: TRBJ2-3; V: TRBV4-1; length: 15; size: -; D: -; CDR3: CASSQDNRPTDTQYF; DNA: TGCGCCAGCAGCCAAGATAACAGACCCACAGATACGCAGTATTTT
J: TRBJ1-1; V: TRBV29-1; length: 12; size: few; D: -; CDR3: CSVERAETEAFF; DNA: TGCAGCGTTGAACGGGCAGAAACTGAAGCTTTCTTT
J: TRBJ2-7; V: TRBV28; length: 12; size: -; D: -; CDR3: CASTRFDTEQYF; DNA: TGTGCCAGCACCCGCTTTGACACTGAGCAGTACTTC
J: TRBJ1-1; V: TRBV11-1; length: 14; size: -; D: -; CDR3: CASSLGGGKTEAFF; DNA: TGTGCCAGCAGCTTAGGGGGGGGCAAGACTGAAGCTTTCTTT
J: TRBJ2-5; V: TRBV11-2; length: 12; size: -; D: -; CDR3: CASSPYLETQYF; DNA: TGTGCCAGCAGCCCTTATCTAGAGACCCAGTACTTC
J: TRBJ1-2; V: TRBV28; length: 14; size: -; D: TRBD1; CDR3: CASSVPGQGSGYTF; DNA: TGTGCCAGCAGTGTCCCGGGACAGGGCTCTGGCTACACCTTC
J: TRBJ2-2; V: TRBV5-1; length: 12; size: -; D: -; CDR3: CASSQNTGELFF; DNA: TGCGCCAGCAGCCAGAACACCGGGGAGCTGTTTTTT
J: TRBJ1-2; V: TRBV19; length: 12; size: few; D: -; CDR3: CASSIGGDGYTF; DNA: TGTGCCAGTAGTATAGGAGGAGACGGCTACACCTTC
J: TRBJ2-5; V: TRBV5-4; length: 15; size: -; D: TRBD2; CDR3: CASSLLASGLETQYF; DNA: TGTGCCAGCAGCTTATTGGCTAGCGGGTTAGAGACCCAGTACTTC
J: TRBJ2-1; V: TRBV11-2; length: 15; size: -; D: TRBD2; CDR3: CASSLSTSGSNEQFF; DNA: TGTGCCAGCAGCTTATCGACTAGCGGGAGTAATGAGCAGTTCTTC
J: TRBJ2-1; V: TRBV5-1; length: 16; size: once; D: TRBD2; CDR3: CASSLWGELAGNEQFF; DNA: TGCGCCAGCAGCTTATGGGGGGAGCTAGCGGGCAATGAGCAGTTCTTC
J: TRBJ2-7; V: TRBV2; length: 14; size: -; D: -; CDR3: CASSEREQSYEQYF; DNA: TGTGCCAGCAGTGAAAGGGAACAGAGCTACGAGCAGTACTTC
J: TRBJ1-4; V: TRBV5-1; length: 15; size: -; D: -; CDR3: CASSSGGVSNEKLFF; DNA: TGCGCCAGCAGTTCGGGGGGCGTGAGTAATGAAAAACTGTTTTTT
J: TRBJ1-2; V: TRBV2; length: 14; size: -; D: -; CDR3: CASSPEYRNYGYTF; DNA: TGTGCCAGCAGTCCTGAATACAGGAACTATGGCTACACCTTC
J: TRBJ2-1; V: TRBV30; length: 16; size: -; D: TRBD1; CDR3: CAWSRGRTTGGDEQFF; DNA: TGTGCCTGGAGCCGGGGCCGTACAACAGGGGGCGATGAGCAGTTCTTC
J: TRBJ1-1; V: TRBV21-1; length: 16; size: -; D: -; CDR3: CASSKGPAPYGTEAFF; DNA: TGTGCCAGCAGCAAAGGTCCAGCCCCGTATGGCACTGAAGCTTTCTTT
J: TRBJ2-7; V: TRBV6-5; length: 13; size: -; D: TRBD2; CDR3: CASSRGEAGGQYF; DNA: TGTGCCAGCAGCCGGGGAGAAGCGGGAGGGCAGTACTTC
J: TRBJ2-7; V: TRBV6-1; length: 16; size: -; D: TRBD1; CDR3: CASSELQGGYSYEQYF; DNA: TGTGCCAGCAGTGAGCTACAGGGGGGTTACTCCTACGAGCAGTACTTC